This T cell receptor beta chain stems from a study of blood T cell repertoires in COVID-19. In the study overall: The United States, Italy and Spain were the sources of the acute and convalescent COVID-19 samples. PBMCs, B-cell-depleted T cells, or T cells were the source of the cDNA or gDNA that made up the material.

In this sample, this clone turned up once. In the source study's methods: By means of reference gene primer amplification, nucleated cell counts were estimated. The data were produced by immunoSEQ multiplex PCR, yet TCRdb's version contains in-frame clones alone and is incomplete. V and J calls and clone size are given by that table; D and trimming were obtained from the DNA. This sample has 180,000 or so clones, with approximately 90% found just once. This CDR3 comprises 14 residues. Looked up from germline, CDR1 is GTSNPN and CDR2 is SVGIG (reference sequence). V lost 2 bases and J 3 bases, leaving 13 bases between the germline ends.

The chain recombines TRBV30 with TRBJ1-2, with TRBD1 as a possible D gene (6 bases). Source material: peripheral blood. The TCR originated in a man in his late teens or twenties with acute or convalescent COVID-19. The CDR3 spells CAWSYQGNYYGYTF. The CDR3 region has the DNA TGTGCCTGGAGTTACCAGGGGAACTACTATGGCTACACCTTC.